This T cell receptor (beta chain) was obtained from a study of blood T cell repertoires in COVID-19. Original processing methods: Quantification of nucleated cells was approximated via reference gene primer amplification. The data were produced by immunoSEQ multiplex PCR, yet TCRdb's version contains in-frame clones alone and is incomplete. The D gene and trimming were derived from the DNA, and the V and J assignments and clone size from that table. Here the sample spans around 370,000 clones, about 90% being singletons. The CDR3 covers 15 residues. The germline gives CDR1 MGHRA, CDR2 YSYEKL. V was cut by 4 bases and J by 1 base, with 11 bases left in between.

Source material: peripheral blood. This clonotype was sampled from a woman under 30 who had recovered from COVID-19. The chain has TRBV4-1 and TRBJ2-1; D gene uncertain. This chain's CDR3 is CASSLLRLSYNEQFF. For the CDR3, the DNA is TGCGCCAGCAGCCTCCTGAGACTTTCCTACAATGAGCAGTTCTTC.